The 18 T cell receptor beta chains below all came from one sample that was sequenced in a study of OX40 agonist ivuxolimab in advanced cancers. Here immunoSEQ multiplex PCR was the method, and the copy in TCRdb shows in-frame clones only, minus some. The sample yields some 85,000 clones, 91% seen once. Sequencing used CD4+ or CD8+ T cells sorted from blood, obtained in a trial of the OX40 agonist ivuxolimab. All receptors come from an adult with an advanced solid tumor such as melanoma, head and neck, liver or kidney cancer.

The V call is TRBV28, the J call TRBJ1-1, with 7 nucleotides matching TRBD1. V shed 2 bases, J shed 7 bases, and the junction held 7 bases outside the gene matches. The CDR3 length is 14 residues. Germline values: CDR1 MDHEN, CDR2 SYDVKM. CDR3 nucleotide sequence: TGTGCCAGCAGTTTAACAGGGGTTTGGATTGAAGCTTTCTTT. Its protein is CASSLTGVWIEAFF.

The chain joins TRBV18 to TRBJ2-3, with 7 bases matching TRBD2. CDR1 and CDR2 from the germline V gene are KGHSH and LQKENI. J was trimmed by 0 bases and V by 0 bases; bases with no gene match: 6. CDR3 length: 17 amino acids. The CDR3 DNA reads TGTGCCAGCTCACCACCTGGGGCTAGCGGAAGCACAGATACGCAGTATTTT. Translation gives CASSPPGASGSTDTQYF.

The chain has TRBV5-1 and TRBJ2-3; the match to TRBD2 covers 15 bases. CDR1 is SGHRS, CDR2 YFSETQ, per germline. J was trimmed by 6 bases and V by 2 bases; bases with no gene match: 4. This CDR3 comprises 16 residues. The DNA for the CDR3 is TGCGCCAGCAGCTTCACCGGGACTAGCGGGAGGGATACGCAGTATTTT. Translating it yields CASSFTGTSGRDTQYF.

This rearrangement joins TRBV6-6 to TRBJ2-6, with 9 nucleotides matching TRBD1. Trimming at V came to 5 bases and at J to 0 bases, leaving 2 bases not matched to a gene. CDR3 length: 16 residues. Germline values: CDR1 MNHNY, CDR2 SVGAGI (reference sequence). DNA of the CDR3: TGTGCCAGCAGTCGGACAGGGGACTCTGGGGCCAACGTCCTGACTTTC. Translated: CASSRTGDSGANVLTF.

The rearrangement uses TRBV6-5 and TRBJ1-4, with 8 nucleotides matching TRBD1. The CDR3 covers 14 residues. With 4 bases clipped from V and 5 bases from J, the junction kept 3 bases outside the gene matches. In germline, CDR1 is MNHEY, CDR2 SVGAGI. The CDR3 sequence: CASSFRQGNEKLFF. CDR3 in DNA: TGTGCCAGCAGTTTCCGACAGGGGAATGAAAAACTGTTTTTT.

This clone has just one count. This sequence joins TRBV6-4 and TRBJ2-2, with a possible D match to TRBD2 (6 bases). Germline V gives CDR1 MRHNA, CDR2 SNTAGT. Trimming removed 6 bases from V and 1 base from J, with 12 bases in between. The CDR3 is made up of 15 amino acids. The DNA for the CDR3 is TGTGCCAGCAGCGCGTTTAGCGGGAACACCGGGGAGCTGTTTTTT. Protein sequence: CASSAFSGNTGELFF.

CDR3 in DNA: TGCAGCGTTGAGGGGCGTTTCACCTACAATGAGCAGTTCTTC. The encoded protein is CSVEGRFTYNEQFF. This chain connects TRBV29-1 to TRBJ2-1; possible D gene TRBD1, 5 bases. There are 14 residues in the CDR3. Looked up from germline, CDR1 is SQVTM and CDR2 is ANQGSEA. Trimming cost V 3 bases and J 2 bases, with 11 bases left between them.

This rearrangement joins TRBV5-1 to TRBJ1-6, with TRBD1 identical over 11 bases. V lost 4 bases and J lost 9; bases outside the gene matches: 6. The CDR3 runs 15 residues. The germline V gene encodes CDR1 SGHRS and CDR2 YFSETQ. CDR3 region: CASSTGTGGSSPLHF. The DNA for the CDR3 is TGCGCCAGCAGCACCGGGACAGGGGGTAGTTCACCCCTCCACTTT.

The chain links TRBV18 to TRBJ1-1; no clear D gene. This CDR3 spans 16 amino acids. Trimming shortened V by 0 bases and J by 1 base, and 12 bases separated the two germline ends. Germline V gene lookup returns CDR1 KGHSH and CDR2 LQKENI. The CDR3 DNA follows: TGTGCCAGCTCACCACCGGCCCTCCCGAGGAACACTGAAGCTTTCTTT. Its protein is CASSPPALPRNTEAFF. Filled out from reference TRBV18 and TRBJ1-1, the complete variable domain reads NAGVMQNPRHLVRRRGQEARLRCSPMKGHSHVYWYRQLPEEGLKFMVYLQKENIIDESGMPKERFSAEFPKEGPSILRIQQVVRGDSAAYFCASSPPALPRNTEAFFGQGTRLTVV.

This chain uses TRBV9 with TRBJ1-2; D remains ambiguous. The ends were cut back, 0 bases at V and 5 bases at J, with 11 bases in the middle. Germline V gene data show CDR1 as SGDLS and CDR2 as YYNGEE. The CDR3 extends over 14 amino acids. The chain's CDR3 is CASSVGTAVYGYTF. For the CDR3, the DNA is TGTGCCAGCAGCGTAGGGACCGCGGTATATGGCTACACCTTC.

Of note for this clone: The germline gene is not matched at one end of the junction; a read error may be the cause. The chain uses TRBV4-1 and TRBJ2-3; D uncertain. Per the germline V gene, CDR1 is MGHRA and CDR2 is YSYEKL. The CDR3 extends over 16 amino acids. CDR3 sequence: CASSQEGGGTTATQYF. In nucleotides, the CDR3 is TGCGCCAGCAGCCAAGAGGGCGGCGGAACCACAGCTACGCAGTATTTT.

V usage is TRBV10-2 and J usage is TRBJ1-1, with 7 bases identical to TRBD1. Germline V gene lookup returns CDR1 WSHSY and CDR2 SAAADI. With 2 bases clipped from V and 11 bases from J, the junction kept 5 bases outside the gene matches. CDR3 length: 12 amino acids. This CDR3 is CASSEGDSGAFF. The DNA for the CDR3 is TGCGCCAGCAGTGAGGGGGACAGTGGGGCTTTCTTT.

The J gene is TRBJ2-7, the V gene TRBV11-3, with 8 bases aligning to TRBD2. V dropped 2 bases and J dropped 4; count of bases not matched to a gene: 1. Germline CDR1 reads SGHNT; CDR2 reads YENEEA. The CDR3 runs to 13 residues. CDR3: CASSLTGGYEQYF. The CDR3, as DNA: TGTGCCAGCAGCTTAACGGGAGGGTACGAGCAGTACTTC.

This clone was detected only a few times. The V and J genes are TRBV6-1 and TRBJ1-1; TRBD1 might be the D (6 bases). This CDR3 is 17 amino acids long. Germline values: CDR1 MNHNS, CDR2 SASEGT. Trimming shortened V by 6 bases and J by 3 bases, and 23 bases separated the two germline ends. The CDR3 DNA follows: TGTGCCAGCAGGGAACAGGGAATGGCGATTCAAGACACTGAAGCTTTCTTT. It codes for CASREQGMAIQDTEAFF.

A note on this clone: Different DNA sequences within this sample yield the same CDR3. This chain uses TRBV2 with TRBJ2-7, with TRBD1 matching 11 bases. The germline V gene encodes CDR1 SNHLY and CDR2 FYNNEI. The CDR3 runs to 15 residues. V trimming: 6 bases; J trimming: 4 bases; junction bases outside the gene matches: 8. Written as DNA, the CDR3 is TGTGCCAGCAGCGCCGGGACAGGGGGTACTTACGAGCAGTACTTC. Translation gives CASSAGTGGTYEQYF.

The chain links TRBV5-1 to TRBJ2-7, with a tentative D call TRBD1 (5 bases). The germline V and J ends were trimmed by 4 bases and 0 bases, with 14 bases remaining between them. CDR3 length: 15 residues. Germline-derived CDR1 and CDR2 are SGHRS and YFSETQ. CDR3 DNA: TGCGCCAGCAGCCCCCCAGGGTCAGGCTCCTACGAGCAGTACTTC. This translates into CASSPPGSGSYEQYF.

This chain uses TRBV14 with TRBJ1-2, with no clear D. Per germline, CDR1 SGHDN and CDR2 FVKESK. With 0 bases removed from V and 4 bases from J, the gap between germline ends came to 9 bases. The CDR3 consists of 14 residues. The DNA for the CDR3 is TGTGCCAGCAGCCAAGATCGACGGGGCTATGGCTACACCTTC. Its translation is CASSQDRRGYGYTF.

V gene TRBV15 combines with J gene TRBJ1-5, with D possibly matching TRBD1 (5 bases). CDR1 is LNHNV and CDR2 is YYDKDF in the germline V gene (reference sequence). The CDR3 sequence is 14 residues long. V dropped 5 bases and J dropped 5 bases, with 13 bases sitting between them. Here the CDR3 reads CATSAGTRDQPQHF. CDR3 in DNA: TGTGCCACCAGCGCCGGGACCAGGGATCAGCCCCAGCATTTT.